The rows below give T cell receptor beta chains drawn from one sample of a study of T-cell reconstitution after alpha-beta-depleted transplantation in children. TCRdb reanalysed the PCR reads using MiXCR and keeps one entry per CDR3 protein. The sample includes about 420,000 distinct CDR3 sequences, about 11% of them seen just once. Specimen: PBMCs from the stem cell graft donor, collected from the stem cell graft. Receptor source: a human donor who donated a stem cell graft to a child with acute myeloid leukemia. Both conserved end residues are part of each CDR3. Not all rows give a size; the values are once, few, many and, for expanded clones, a class.

>TRBV7-9|many
CASSSRTSGTYEQYF
>TRBV11-2|NA
CASSPWRVAGDNEQFF
>TRBV20-1|few
CSSRDVNTGELFF
>TRBV6-1|few
CASSEPGTAQETQYF
>TRBV9|NA
CASSPGGRMSSGELFF
>TRBV5-1|many
CASSTGQDSMNTEAFF
>TRBV29-1|NA
CSVEGSHNYEQYF
>TRBV7-2|NA
CASSYQSGPNYGYTF
>TRBV5-8|few
CASSLTRAYEQYF
>TRBV12-3/TRBV12-4|many
CASSLQGFYNTEAFF
>TRBV4-3|few
CASSQAEAGELFF
>TRBV6-6|many
CASNRGGHEQYF
>TRBV20-1|NA
CSADPGGTGNTIYF
>TRBV5-1|NA
CASSPGQLQETQYF
>TRBV20-1|few
CSARPDGWEKLFF
>TRBV11-1|NA
CASSPPPGQGHQLRTDTQYF
>TRBV12-3/TRBV12-4|many
CASSPTSGGTQYF
>TRBV14|NA
CASSQGFPDTQYF
>TRBV10-3|few
CAISESSLARGSYNEQFF
>TRBV29-1|NA
CSVETGETQYF
>TRBV20-1|NA
CSAEGTSGGVEQFF
>TRBV6-2/TRBV6-3|NA
CASSYSILRQSSYNEQFF
>TRBV5-6|few
CASSLVRGAGTDTQYF
>TRBV4-1|NA
CASSQNSRYGYTF